This T cell receptor beta chain was recovered during a study of blood T cell repertoires in COVID-19. Study details: Acute and convalescent COVID-19 samples came from the United States, Italy and Spain. Nucleic acid was either cDNA or gDNA, and it came from T cells, B-cell-depleted T cells, or PBMCs.

The CDR3 is made up of 15 amino acids. Germline CDR1 reads SGHDT; CDR2 reads YYEEEE. After removal of 4 bases from V and 0 bases from J, the junction contained 2 bases not matched to a gene. Study processing details: Amplification of reference gene primers provided the estimated nucleated cell counts. The data were produced by immunoSEQ multiplex PCR, yet TCRdb's version contains in-frame clones alone and is incomplete. That table furnishes V, J and clone size, whereas the DNA furnished D and trimming. This table has about 100,000 clones, 91% appearing once. This clone is a singleton in its sample. The gene calls are TRBV5-6 and TRBJ2-1, with 9 bases identical to TRBD2. The sample was peripheral blood. The TCR sequence derives from a man aged 18 to 30 with acute or convalescent COVID-19. DNA of the CDR3: TGTGCCAGCAGCGGTAGCGGGAGCTCCTACAATGAGCAGTTCTTC. The encoded protein is CASSGSGSSYNEQFF.